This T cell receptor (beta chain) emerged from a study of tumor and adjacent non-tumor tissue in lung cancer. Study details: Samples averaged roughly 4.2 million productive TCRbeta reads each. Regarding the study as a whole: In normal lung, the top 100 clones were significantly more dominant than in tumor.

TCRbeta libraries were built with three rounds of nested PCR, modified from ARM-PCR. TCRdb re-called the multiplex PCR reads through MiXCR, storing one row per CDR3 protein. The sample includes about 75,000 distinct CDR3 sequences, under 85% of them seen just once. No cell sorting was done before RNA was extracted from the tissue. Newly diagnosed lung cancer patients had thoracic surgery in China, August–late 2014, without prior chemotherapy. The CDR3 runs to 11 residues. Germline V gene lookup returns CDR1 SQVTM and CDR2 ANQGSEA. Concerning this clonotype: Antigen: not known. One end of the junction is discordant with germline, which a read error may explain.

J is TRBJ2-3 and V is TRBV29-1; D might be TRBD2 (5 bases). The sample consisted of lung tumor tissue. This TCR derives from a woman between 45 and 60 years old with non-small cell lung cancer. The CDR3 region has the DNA TGTAGCGTGTCCTGCAGCAGATACGCAGTATTT. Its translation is CSVSCSRYAVF.